Presented here are 29 T cell receptor beta chains from one specimen sequenced in a study of tumor-infiltrating lymphocytes in primary liver carcinoma. Blood RNA originated from unsorted whole blood, with germline DNA additionally extracted. cDNA specific to TCR beta was made from around 530 ng of total RNA, with a constant-region primer employed for priming. Employing slightly modified ARM-PCR, three nested multiplex PCR rounds were run, and these gave rise to the TCR beta libraries. Both of the initial two PCR rounds ran for about 9 cycles and employed TRBV1-TRBV30 forward primers alongside a C-beta reverse primer. TCRdb re-called the multiplex PCR reads with MiXCR, one entry per CDR3 protein. This sample has 300,000 to 400,000 distinct CDR3 sequences, with approximately 65% found just once. What was sequenced was peripheral blood. These receptors were collected from a middle-aged man with primary liver carcinoma and hepatitis B virus infection.

In the case of this clonotype: One end of the junction is discordant with germline, which a read error may explain. The rearrangement links TRBV4-2 to TRBJ2-1, with a tentative D call TRBD1 (6 bases). CDR1 LGHNA and CDR2 YNFKEQ come from the germline V gene. The CDR3 loop spans 14 amino acids. CDR3 sequence: CASSQTGQLNELFF. Here the CDR3 DNA reads TGTGCCAGCAGCCAAACGGGACAACTTAATGAGCTGTTCTTC.

The rearrangement links TRBV6-8 to TRBJ1-1, with TRBD1 as a possible D gene (6 bases). CDR1 is MNHGY and CDR2 is SAAAGT in the germline V gene. This CDR3 has 14 residues. V lost 10 bases and J lost 1, with 16 bases in between. This CDR3 reads CAICYSTGNTEAFF. The CDR3 bases are TGTGCCATCTGTTACTCGACAGGGAACACTGAAGCTTTCTTT.

Turning to this clonotype: Germline is not matched at one junction end, which may reflect a read error. DNA of the CDR3: TGTGTCAGCAGCCCCCCCGGGGCGAGCTCCTATAATTCACCCCTCCACTTT. Protein product: CVSSPPGASSYNSPLHF. The rearrangement uses TRBV5-6 and TRBJ1-6, with a tentative D call TRBD1 (5 bases). CDR1 is SGHDT and CDR2 is YYEEEE in the germline V gene. This CDR3 has 17 residues.

This clonotype was recorded once. A single base separates this from a much larger clone, so it may be a read error. The chain joins TRBV6-2 or TRBV6-3 to TRBJ1-1; no reliable D call. The germline CDR1 and CDR2 sequences are MNHEY and SVGEGT. V gave up 5 bases and J gave up 5 bases, with 12 bases separating them. The CDR3 spans 13 residues. The CDR3 sequence: CASSTPSRTEAFF. The CDR3 region has the DNA TGTGCCAGCAGTACCCCTTCGAGGACTGAAGCTTTCTTT.

In this sample, this clonotype is medium-sized. The chain couples TRBV11-1 to TRBJ2-7; possible D gene TRBD1, 6 bases. Germline loops: CDR1 SGHAT, CDR2 FQDESV (reference sequence). The CDR3 spans 13 residues. The V end was cut by 2 bases, the J end by 3 bases, with 8 bases between. CDR3 loop: CASSLTGLYEQYF. The CDR3 DNA is TGTGCCAGCAGCTTAACAGGGCTCTACGAGCAGTACTTC.

This clonotype was seen repeatedly, ten times or more. This chain joins TRBV6-5 and TRBJ2-5, with D perhaps being TRBD1 or TRBD2 (5 bases each). Germline V gives CDR1 MNHEY, CDR2 SVGAGI. The CDR3 is 15 residues long. Trimming pared 0 bases from V and 4 bases from J, leaving 12 bases between. The CDR3 DNA reads as TGTGCCAGCAGTTACTCGGGTGGGGGTCCAGAGACCCAGTACTTC. It translates to CASSYSGGGPETQYF.

On this clonotype itself: A single base separates this from a much larger clone, so it may be a read error. V is TRBV29-1 and J is TRBJ2-7; TRBD2 is a possible D gene (5 bases). This CDR3 is built from 12 residues. Germline lookup yields CDR1 SQVTM and CDR2 ANQGSEA. Between the trimmed V and J ends, which lost 3 bases and 2 bases, there was a span of 8 bases. The CDR3 DNA sequence: TGCAGCGTTGAGACGACTACCTACGAGCAGTACTTC. As protein: CSVETTTYEQYF.

The J gene is TRBJ2-7, the V gene TRBV9; TRBD2 matches 7 bases. The CDR3 is made up of 16 amino acids. Per germline, CDR1 SGDLS and CDR2 YYNGEE. V gave up 0 bases and J gave up 2 bases; unmatched junction bases: 8. The CDR3, as DNA: TGTGCCAGCAGCGTAGGACCGGGAGGCCTGACCTACGAGCAGTACTTC. It translates to CASSVGPGGLTYEQYF.

A remark on this clonotype: An end of the junction differs from the germline gene, which may be a read error. The chain employs TRBV11-2 and TRBJ2-7; D is unclear. CDR3 length: 11 residues. In germline, CDR1 is SGHAT, CDR2 FQNNGV. The CDR3 spells CASSLTYEEYF. CDR3 bases: TGTGCCAGCAGTCTTACCTACGAGGAGTACTTC.

The rearrangement uses TRBV6-2 or TRBV6-3 and TRBJ2-3; D gene uncertain. V shed 2 bases and J shed 2 bases, with 11 bases lying between them. Germline V gene lookup returns CDR1 MNHEY and CDR2 SVGEGT. The CDR3 length is 15 residues. CDR3 in DNA: TGTGCCAGCAGTTACGGGTTCACCTCCACAGATACGCAGTATTTT. This codes for CASSYGFTSTDTQYF.

The rearrangement links TRBV4-1 to TRBJ2-1; a weak D match, TRBD2 (6 bases). Germline lookup yields CDR1 MGHRA and CDR2 YSYEKL. With 4 bases removed from V and 7 bases from J, the gap between germline ends came to 17 bases. This CDR3 spans 15 amino acids. The CDR3 coding sequence is TGCGCCAGCAGCCCGCCGGCAACGGGAGCGAATGAGCAGTTCTTC. This encodes CASSPPATGANEQFF.

In the case of this clonotype: Given a much more abundant clone one base away, this may be a read error. This is likely a read error, given that the CDR3 carries no conserved phenylalanine or tryptophan at its end. This chain joins TRBV4-2 and TRBJ2-3; possibly TRBD1 or TRBD2 for D (5 bases each). V lost 0 bases, J lost 2 bases, and 9 bases lay in between. The length of the CDR3 is 15 residues. Germline CDR1 reads LGHNA; CDR2 reads YNFKEQ. The CDR3 is CASSQEVGVTDTQYL. Written as DNA, the CDR3 is TGTGCCAGCAGCCAAGAGGTGGGGGTCACAGATACGCAGTATTTG.

V and J are TRBV13 and TRBJ2-3; 8 bases align to TRBD1. V was pared by 1 base and J by 3 bases, with 9 bases of the junction left unmatched. The CDR3 runs 17 residues. Germline-derived CDR1 and CDR2 are PRHDT and FYEKMQ (reference sequence). CDR3 residues: CASSLDPPDRVTDTQYF. The CDR3 DNA reads as TGTGCCAGCAGCTTAGACCCTCCGGACAGGGTTACAGATACGCAGTATTTT.

The gene calls are TRBV29-1 and TRBJ2-3; a possible D gene is TRBD2 (6 bases). CDR1 and CDR2 (germline): SQVTM, ANQGSEA. CDR3 length: 19 residues. V was clipped by 4 bases and J by 4 bases, with 30 bases between them. This chain's CDR3 is CSVAQRRVSGSSVADTQYF. The CDR3 nucleotides are TGCAGCGTTGCTCAACGGCGGGTCTCCGGGAGTTCGGTCGCAGATACGCAGTATTTT.

This clonotype was detected ten times or more. The genes are TRBV4-1 and TRBJ2-7; 8 nucleotides line up with TRBD2. Germline V gives CDR1 MGHRA, CDR2 YSYEKL. The V gene end was trimmed by 1 base and the J gene end by 5 bases; junction bases not matched to a gene: 7. The CDR3 runs 15 residues. The CDR3 protein is CASSQGGLAGDEQYF. In nucleotides, the CDR3 is TGCGCCAGCAGCCAAGGGGGTCTAGCGGGCGACGAGCAGTACTTC.

Worth noting for this clonotype: A read error may explain this, as a much larger clone is one base away. The gene calls are TRBV6-1 and TRBJ2-5; D may be TRBD1 or TRBD2 (5 bases each). V was pared by 4 bases and J by 7 bases, with 16 bases between. The length of the CDR3 is 14 residues. CDR1 and CDR2 from the germline V gene are MNHNS and SASEGT. The chain's CDR3 is CASSAPGPVLTQYF. CDR3 nucleotides: TGTGCCAGCAGTGCCCCGGGGCCCGTCCTGACCCAGTACTTC.

This clonotype was counted a few times. V gene TRBV28 combines with J gene TRBJ1-1; 7 bases align to TRBD1. The ends lost 4 bases at V and 11 bases at J; junction bases unmatched: 13. CDR1 MDHEN and CDR2 SYDVKM come from the germline V gene. CDR3 length equals 14 residues. CDR3 in amino acids: CASSSGFNRGWAFF. As DNA, the CDR3 is TGTGCCAGCAGTTCAGGCTTCAACAGGGGCTGGGCTTTCTTT. The variable domain in full, with the rest retrieved from reference TRBV28 and TRBJ1-1, is DVKVTQSSRYLVKRTGEKVFLECVQDMDHENMFWYRQDPGLGLRLIYFSYDVKMKEKGDIPEGYSVSREKKERFSLILESASTNQTSMYLCASSSGFNRGWAFFGQGTRLTVV.

This clonotype was seen only a few times. With a much larger clone just one base away, this may be a read error. This chain links TRBV4-3 with TRBJ2-1; possible D gene TRBD1, 5 bases. Trimming removed 0 bases from V and 2 bases from J, with 11 bases in between. The germline V gene has CDR1 LGHNA and CDR2 YSLEER. CDR3 length equals 16 residues. DNA of the CDR3: TGCGCCAGCAGCCAAGAGCCAGGGCGACCCTACAATGAGCAGTTCTTC. Encoded protein: CASSQEPGRPYNEQFF.

Note on this clonotype: This may be a read error: a much more frequent sequence differs by one nucleotide. The rearrangement joins TRBV4-2 to TRBJ2-7; 7 bases fit TRBD2. The CDR3 is made up of 13 amino acids. Germline V gene sequence: CDR1 LGHNA, CDR2 YNFKEQ. The CDR3 nucleotides read TGTGCCTGCAGCCTCGGACTAGAGGGCGAGCAGTACTTC. This sequence encodes CACSLGLEGEQYF.

This clonotype has just a few counts. The CDR3 bases are TGTGCCAGCAGCCGGGCAGGGGAAGAGACCCAGTACTTC. Translated: CASSRAGEETQYF. This rearrangement joins TRBV11-2 to TRBJ2-5; a weak D match, TRBD1 (6 bases). CDR3 length: 13 residues. V was trimmed by 5 bases and J by 3 bases, leaving 10 bases between them. Germline lookup yields CDR1 SGHAT and CDR2 FQNNGV.

The chain carries TRBV25-1 and TRBJ1-1, with unresolved D. Between the trimmed V and J ends, which lost 4 bases and 1 base, there was a span of 7 bases. Germline CDR1 reads MGHDK; CDR2 reads SYGVNS. The CDR3 loop spans 13 amino acids. CDR3 in amino acids: CASSVKPNTEAFF. CDR3 in DNA: TGTGCCAGCAGTGTTAAACCGAACACTGAAGCTTTCTTT.

In regard to this clonotype: It may be a read error: a sequence one base away is much more abundant. CDR3 region: CASRPWGDQPQHF. CDR3 bases: TGTGCCAGCAGGCCATGGGGGGATCAGCCCCAGCATTTT. The chain uses TRBV6-1 and TRBJ1-5, with D tentatively TRBD1 (5 bases). This CDR3 is built from 13 residues. CDR1 and CDR2 (germline): MNHNS, SASEGT. Trimming shortened V by 6 bases and J by 5 bases, and 11 bases separated the two germline ends.

This rearrangement joins TRBV5-1 to TRBJ2-5; 10 bases agree with TRBD2. Germline V gives CDR1 SGHRS, CDR2 YFSETQ. The V and J ends lost 4 bases and 1 base, in that order; junction bases with no gene match: 4. The CDR3 extends over 15 amino acids. As DNA, the CDR3 is TGCGCCAGCAGCCGACTAGCGGGCCTCCAAGAGACCCAGTACTTC. Translating it yields CASSRLAGLQETQYF.

A note on this clonotype: This could be a read error, since a much larger clone is one nucleotide away. The chain combines TRBV12-3 or TRBV12-4 with TRBJ2-3, with TRBD2 matching over 7 bases. The CDR3 extends over 12 amino acids. Trimming removed 7 bases from V and 4 bases from J; junction bases left unmatched: 2. The CDR3 nucleotides are TGTGCCAGCACCCGGGGGGCAGATACGCAGTATTTT. Translated: CASTRGADTQYF.

On this clonotype itself: A much more abundant neighbour one base away suggests this may be a read error. The V call is TRBV6-1, the J call TRBJ1-1; D is unclear. V was shortened by 6 bases and J by 10 bases, with 24 bases between the two germline ends. CDR1 and CDR2 from the germline V gene are MNHNS and SASEGT. The CDR3 length is 15 residues. CDR3 bases: TGTGCCAGCAGGACCCCCCCCACGGGTAACGCTGGAGCTTTCTTT. It codes for CASRTPPTGNAGAFF.

The rearrangement links TRBV12-3 or TRBV12-4 to TRBJ2-3; a possible D gene is TRBD2 (6 bases). V lost 5 bases to trimming and J lost 3 bases, with 24 bases between them. The CDR3 sequence is 18 residues long. CDR3 amino acids: CASSVFLRLTGATDTQYF. The CDR3 region has the DNA TGTGCCAGCAGTGTATTTCTTCGACTAACGGGAGCTACAGATACGCAGTATTTT.

Details on this clonotype: This may arise from a read error, as a much more abundant clone is one base away. CDR3: CASNQGQAVTNYDYTF. The CDR3 nucleotides are TGTGCCAGCAACCAAGGACAGGCCGTCACTAACTATGACTACACCTTC. The V call is TRBV4-2, the J call TRBJ1-2, with TRBD1 identical over 7 bases. Germline lookup yields CDR1 LGHNA and CDR2 YNFKEQ. The CDR3 is made up of 16 amino acids.

This clonotype came up many times. The V and J genes are TRBV12-3 or TRBV12-4 and TRBJ2-5; D may match TRBD1 or TRBD2 (6 bases each). The CDR3 is made up of 13 amino acids. Trimming pared 3 bases from V and 5 bases from J, leaving 10 bases between. The CDR3 sequence: CASSLGGVETQYF. The DNA of the CDR3 is TGTGCCAGCAGTTTGGGGGGCGTCGAGACCCAGTACTTC.

This clonotype was recorded many times. The chain is built from TRBV5-6 and TRBJ2-7, with D uncertain. Germline CDR1 reads SGHDT; CDR2 reads YYEEEE. CDR3 length equals 12 residues. V dropped 0 bases and J dropped 4 bases, with 5 bases sitting between them. CDR3 loop: CASSLDNYEQYF. CDR3 DNA sequence: TGTGCCAGCAGCTTGGACAATTACGAGCAGTACTTC.